These 9 T cell receptor beta chains were all obtained from the same sample, sequenced in a study of T cells after yellow fever vaccination. One entry per CDR3 protein, called by TCRdb with MiXCR from the 5' RACE reads. This sample carries about 350,000 distinct CDR3 sequences, 8.1% of them seen once, and the ten largest clones take about 16%. This specimen was PBMCs, taken approximately 47 days after the first yellow fever vaccination. Every receptor here comes from a man aged 18-30 years who received the YFV17D yellow fever vaccine.

The gene calls are TRBV4-3 and TRBJ1-5, with TRBD1 matching over 10 bases. Germline loops: CDR1 LGHNA, CDR2 YSLEER. There are 16 residues in the CDR3. The V segment lost 1 base and the J segment 4 bases; nucleotides outside the gene matches: 4. The CDR3 sequence is CASSQVRDRGNQPQHF. In DNA, the CDR3 is TGCGCCAGCAGCCAAGTCCGGGACAGGGGTAATCAGCCCCAGCATTTT.

The gene calls are TRBV7-2 and TRBJ1-3; a possible D gene is TRBD1 (5 bases). This CDR3 contains 17 residues. V was pared by 4 bases and J by 0 bases, with 16 bases between. The germline V gene encodes CDR1 SGHTA and CDR2 FQGNSA. The CDR3 sequence is CASSSQGTPYSGNTIYF. In nucleotides, the CDR3 is TGTGCCAGCAGCTCTCAAGGGACGCCCTACTCTGGAAACACCATATATTTT. Full variable domain (rest looked up from reference TRBV7-2 and TRBJ1-3): GAGVSQSPSNKVTEKGKDVELRCDPISGHTALYWYRQSLGQGLEFLIYFQGNSAPDKSGLPSDRFSAERTGGSVSTLTIQRTQQEDSAVYLCASSSQGTPYSGNTIYFGEGSWLTVV.

This clonotype was observed once. A junction boundary mismatches the germline segment, possibly from a read error. The rearrangement uses TRBV7-2 and TRBJ1-1; TRBD1 agrees at 8 bases. This CDR3 is built from 12 residues. Germline V gene sequence: CDR1 SGHTA, CDR2 FQGNSA. This chain's CDR3 is CATKTGGTEAYF. CDR3 DNA sequence: TGTGCCACTAAAACAGGGGGAACTGAAGCTTACTTT.

This clonotype was seen a handful of times. The V and J genes are TRBV5-1 and TRBJ2-2; 9 bases map to TRBD1. The CDR3 is 16 amino acids. Per the germline V gene, CDR1 is SGHRS and CDR2 is YFSETQ. V was clipped by 0 bases and J by 5 bases; unmatched bases: 5. Here the CDR3 DNA reads TGCGCCAGCAGCTTGGCCTGGGGACAGGGAACCGGGGAGCTGTTTTTT. It specifies CASSLAWGQGTGELFF.

The chain couples TRBV28 to TRBJ1-6, with a tentative D call TRBD1 (5 bases). V was pared by 3 bases and J by 13 bases, with 10 bases between. This CDR3 has 12 residues. The V gene's germline CDR1 is MDHEN and CDR2 SYDVKM. The CDR3 DNA follows: TGTGCCAGCAGTTTCAGGGTTGGCCCCCTCCACTTT. Translation gives CASSFRVGPLHF. Based on the CDR3 plus reference TRBV28 and TRBJ1-6, the full variable domain is DVKVTQSSRYLVKRTGEKVFLECVQDMDHENMFWYRQDPGLGLRLIYFSYDVKMKEKGDIPEGYSVSREKKERFSLILESASTNQTSMYLCASSFRVGPLHFGNGTRLTVT.

This rearrangement joins TRBV20-1 to TRBJ2-1, with D possibly matching TRBD2 (6 bases). This CDR3 is 13 amino acids long. Trimming took 1 base from V and 4 from J, leaving 8 bases between them. CDR1 and CDR2 (germline): DFQATT, SNEGSKA (reference sequence). CDR3 amino acids: CSARVAVYNEQFF. As DNA, the CDR3 is TGCAGTGCTAGAGTAGCGGTTTACAATGAGCAGTTCTTC.

The genes are TRBV20-1 and TRBJ1-4, with D unresolved. The CDR3 is made up of 13 amino acids. Per germline, CDR1 DFQATT and CDR2 SNEGSKA (reference sequence). V lost 3 bases and J 8 bases, leaving 13 bases between the germline ends. CDR3 in DNA: TGCAGTGCTAGGGGTGGGTTTGAGGAAAAACTGTTTTTT. Encoded protein: CSARGGFEEKLFF.

This clonotype was seen once. The V gene is TRBV5-1, the J gene TRBJ2-6; D gene uncertain. The germline gives CDR1 SGHRS, CDR2 YFSETQ. V was cut by 4 bases and J by 2 bases, with 25 bases left in between. CDR3 length: 20 residues. CDR3: CASSSTLVRQETPGANVLTF. The DNA for the CDR3 is TGCGCCAGCAGCAGTACGCTCGTCCGTCAAGAGACACCTGGGGCCAACGTCCTGACTTTC.

This clonotype was recorded a few times. V usage is TRBV5-4 and J usage is TRBJ1-1; D not certain. This CDR3 region has 13 residues. With 0 bases removed from V and 1 base from J, the gap between germline ends came to 4 bases. The germline V gene encodes CDR1 SGHNT and CDR2 YYREEE (reference sequence). CDR3 DNA sequence: TGTGCCAGCAGCTTGGCCCAGAACACTGAAGCTTTCTTT. Translation: CASSLAQNTEAFF.